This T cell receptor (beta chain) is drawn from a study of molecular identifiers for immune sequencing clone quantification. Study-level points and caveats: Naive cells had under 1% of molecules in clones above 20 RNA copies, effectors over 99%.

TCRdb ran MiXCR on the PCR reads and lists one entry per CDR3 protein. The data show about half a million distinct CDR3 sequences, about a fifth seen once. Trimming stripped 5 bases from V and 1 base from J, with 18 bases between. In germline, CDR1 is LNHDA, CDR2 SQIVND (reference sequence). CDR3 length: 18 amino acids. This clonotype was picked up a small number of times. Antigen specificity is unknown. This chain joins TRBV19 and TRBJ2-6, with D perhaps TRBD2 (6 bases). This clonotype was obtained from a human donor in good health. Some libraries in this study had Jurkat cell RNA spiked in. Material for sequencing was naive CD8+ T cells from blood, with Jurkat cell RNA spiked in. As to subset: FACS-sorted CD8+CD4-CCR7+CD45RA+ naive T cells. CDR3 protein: CASSWIAATDSGANVLTF. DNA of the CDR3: TGTGCCAGTAGTTGGATAGCGGCCACTGATTCTGGGGCCAACGTCCTGACTTTC.